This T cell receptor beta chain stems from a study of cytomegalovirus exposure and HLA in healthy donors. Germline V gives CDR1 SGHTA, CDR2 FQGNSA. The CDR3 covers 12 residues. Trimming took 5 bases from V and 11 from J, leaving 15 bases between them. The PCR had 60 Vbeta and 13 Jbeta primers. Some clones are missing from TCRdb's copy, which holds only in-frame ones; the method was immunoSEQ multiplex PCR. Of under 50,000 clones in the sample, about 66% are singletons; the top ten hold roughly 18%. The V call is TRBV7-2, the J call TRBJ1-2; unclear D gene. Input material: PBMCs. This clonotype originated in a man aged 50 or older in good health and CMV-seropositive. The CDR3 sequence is CASSQWRHQYTF. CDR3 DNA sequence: TGTGCCAGCAGCCAGTGGCGACACCAGTACACCTTC.